What follows describes a single TCR beta chain. This sample was taken from a study of blood T cell repertoires in COVID-19. Study overall: T cells, B-cell-depleted T cells, or PBMCs provided the cDNA or gDNA that served as material.

This CDR3 has 19 amino acids. The V and J ends lost 2 bases and 4 bases, in that order; junction bases with no gene match: 15. Germline V gene data show CDR1 as GTSNPN and CDR2 as SVGIG (reference sequence). Original handling: Reference gene primer amplification gave estimated nucleated cell counts. This table comes from immunoSEQ multiplex PCR, and its TCRdb copy is limited to in-frame clones, with some not included. The V and J calls and clone size come from that table; D and trimming were worked out from the DNA. The table records fewer than 45,000 clones, roughly 88% of them present only once. V gene TRBV30 combines with J gene TRBJ2-2; 11 nucleotides align to TRBD2. Sequences were obtained from peripheral blood. The receptor's source is a woman aged 40 to 50 with acute or convalescent COVID-19. The CDR3 region has the DNA TGTGCCTGGAGTTTGATTATAGCTAGCGGGGGGAGTTTCACCGGGGAGCTGTTTTTT. Translated, it gives CAWSLIIASGGSFTGELFF. Supplemented by reference TRBV30 and TRBJ2-2, the full variable domain reads SQTIHQWPATLVQPVGSPLSLECTVEGTSNPNLYWYRQAAGRGLQLLFYSVGIGQISSEVPQNLSASRPQDRQFILSSKKLLLSDSGFYLCAWSLIIASGGSFTGELFFGEGSRLTVL.